The rows below give T cell receptor beta chains drawn from one sample of a study of cytomegalovirus exposure and HLA in healthy donors. Here immunoSEQ multiplex PCR was the method, and the copy in TCRdb shows in-frame clones only, minus some. The table lists 150,000 or so clones, over 75% of them singletons. Sequencing was performed on PBMCs. Receptors originate from a woman aged 30 to 39 in good health and CMV-seronegative. CDR3s include the opening cysteine and the closing phenylalanine or tryptophan. Not every row has a clone size; where given, it reads once, few, many or a size class.

cdr3_length	v_call	j_call	clone_size	cdr3_aa
15	TRBV6-6	TRBJ2-7	few	CASSYSVGVQGEQYF
15	TRBV7-2	TRBJ2-7	-	CASSWDRDRSYEQYF
14	TRBV6-5	TRBJ2-1	-	CASSYAESYNEQFF
15	TRBV30	TRBJ1-4	-	CAWSSGTGLLGKLFF
13	TRBV5-1	TRBJ2-1	few	CASSTRTSGEQFF
12	TRBV30	TRBJ2-1	-	CASRDSYNEQFF
15	TRBV7-6	TRBJ2-2	-	CASSFRLGNTGELFF
15	TRBV25-1	TRBJ2-1	-	CASSAPGVSGNEQFF
14	TRBV10-3	TRBJ1-5	-	CAISSGQVNQPQHF
14	TRBV6-6	TRBJ1-2	-	CASSYGGGESGYTF
15	TRBV7-9	TRBJ1-2	-	CASSLWGQRNYGYTF
16	TRBV28	TRBJ2-3	-	CASSRGGVRFTDTQYF
15	TRBV7-8	TRBJ2-7	-	CASSLTSGSSYEQYF
15	TRBV5-5	TRBJ2-5	-	CASGPTGSYQETQYF
14	TRBV11-3	TRBJ1-1	once	CASSPGGGSTEAFF
14	TRBV14	TRBJ2-2	-	CASSQELGSRELFF
14	TRBV6-4	TRBJ1-4	-	CASPGGTVHEKLFF
14	TRBV5-1	TRBJ2-1	-	CASSLGQVGNEQFF
12	TRBV5-1	TRBJ2-1	few	CASSLDRGEQFF
13	TRBV28	TRBJ2-7	-	CASSPDPVYEQYF
14	TRBV6-1	TRBJ1-5	-	CASSQTTSNQPQHF
15	TRBV6-1	TRBJ1-2	few	CASSENYLSNYGYPF
16	TRBV6-6	TRBJ2-7	few	CASSYIFGTVLDEQYF
15	TRBV15	TRBJ2-5	-	CATSRDASAVETQYF
15	TRBV4-1	TRBJ2-7	few	CASSQGTSGLYEQYF
15	TRBV5-8	TRBJ1-1	-	CASSLEGQGATEAFF
16	TRBV19	TRBJ1-2	-	CASSIKDRVGFYGYTF
15	TRBV6-1	TRBJ2-4	-	CASSFLADSIGIQYF
14	TRBV4-1	TRBJ2-7	-	CASSPRDRVEEQYF
16	TRBV30	TRBJ2-2	few	CAWTRRRLAYTGELFF
19	TRBV4-2	TRBJ2-1	-	CASSTPTSRVDASYNEQFF
14	TRBV7-2	TRBJ1-2	-	CASSLPQGHYGYTF
15	TRBV6-6	TRBJ1-5	few	CASSYSGSGYQPQHF
19	TRBV4-1	TRBJ2-1	-	CASSQDLLAQPGQDYEQFF
13	TRBV4-1	TRBJ2-1	-	CASSLLTSEGQFF
14	TRBV15	TRBJ1-6	-	CATSSGQGDSPLHF
14	TRBV7-2	TRBJ1-3	-	CASSYPGQLNTIYF
15	TRBV7-3	TRBJ2-7	once	CASSPLAGSTNEQYF
16	TRBV11-3	TRBJ2-5	-	CASSLRLGGGGETQYF
14	TRBV5-5	TRBJ2-7	once	CASSSRTGFYEQYF
16	TRBV27	TRBJ2-7	-	CASRETPGQGTYEQYF
15	TRBV7-8	TRBJ1-3	-	CASSSSVVSGNTIYF
14	TRBV9	TRBJ2-5	once	CASSDRTGQETQYF
15	TRBV11-2	TRBJ2-1	-	CASSLEDNSYNEQFF
12	TRBV27	TRBJ1-2	-	CADFRQRYGYTF
15	TRBV5-1	TRBJ1-4	-	CASSLGLAGDEKLFF
14	TRBV30	TRBJ1-2	-	CAWSVAGGYYGYTF
15	TRBV6-1	TRBJ1-3	once	CASHILPGSGNTIYF
16	TRBV10-2	TRBJ2-3	-	CASSETSGVYTDTQYF
15	TRBV7-6	TRBJ2-1	-	CASSRTLQGSNEQFF
13	TRBV7-8	TRBJ1-4	few	CASRGQLNEKLFF
16	TRBV9	TRBJ1-2	-	CASSPIVTGGLYGYTF
14	TRBV11-1	TRBJ1-2	-	CASSVDRGGYGYTF
15	TRBV5-1	TRBJ2-3	-	CASSFRSSSTDTQYF
15	TRBV27	TRBJ2-2	-	CASRKLAGDTGELFF